This TCR beta chain was recovered during a study of OX40 agonist ivuxolimab in advanced cancers. Clones were sequenced by immunoSEQ multiplex PCR, and TCRdb holds only the in-frame ones, with some missing. The sample has about 94,000 clones, more than 75% seen once. CDR1 is MNHNS, CDR2 SASEGT, per germline. Trimming cost V 7 bases and J 10 bases, with 8 bases left between them. CDR3 size: 11 residues. The genes are TRBV6-1 and TRBJ1-6, with D possibly TRBD1 on 5 matching bases. This TCR was sampled from an adult with an advanced solid tumor such as melanoma, head and neck, liver or kidney cancer. The sample was CD4+ or CD8+ T cells sorted from blood, taken in a trial of the OX40 agonist ivuxolimab. CDR3 protein: CASTGFSPLHF. Here the CDR3 DNA reads TGTGCCAGCACAGGGTTCTCACCCCTCCACTTT.